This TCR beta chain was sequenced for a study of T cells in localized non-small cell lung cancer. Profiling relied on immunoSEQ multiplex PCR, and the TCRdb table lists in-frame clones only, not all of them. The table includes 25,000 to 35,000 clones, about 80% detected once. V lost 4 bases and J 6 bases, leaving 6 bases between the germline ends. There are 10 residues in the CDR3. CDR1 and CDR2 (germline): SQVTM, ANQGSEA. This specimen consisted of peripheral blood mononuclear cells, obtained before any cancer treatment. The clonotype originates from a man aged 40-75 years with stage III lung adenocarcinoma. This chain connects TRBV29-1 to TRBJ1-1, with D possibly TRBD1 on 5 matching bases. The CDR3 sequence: CSVGGAEAFF. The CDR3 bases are TGCAGCGTTGGGGGCGCTGAAGCTTTCTTT.